The subject of this entry is one T cell receptor (beta chain). Its antigen remains unidentified. This record comes from a study of T-cell reconstitution after alpha-beta-depleted transplantation in children. Findings and limits, study-wide: There were reportedly several hundred expanded graft clones from which alpha-beta T cells came about two months after transplant. Surviving recipient T cells and thymic progenitors produced the high day-60 TCRbeta diversity seen in some patients. It was newly produced T cells that mostly accounted for T-cell counts and diversity one year after transplant.

The CDR3 has 16 amino acids. V was clipped by 5 bases and J by 4 bases, with 18 bases between them. CDR1 is LGHNA, CDR2 YNFKEQ, per germline. During its preparation, the TCRbeta library received unique molecular identifiers. TCRdb called the PCR reads again in MiXCR, with one record for every CDR3 protein. The top ten hold about 5% of the sample, which has more than 200,000 distinct CDR3 sequences, more than 20% seen once. The rearrangement uses TRBV4-2 and TRBJ2-4; D uncertain. The sequencing used PBMCs, mostly from graft donor cells, collected 360 days after TCRalphabeta/CD19-depleted stem cell transplant. The sequence came from a female patient between 2 and 10 years old who had a stem cell transplant for congenital amegakaryocytic thrombocytopenia, so the T cells may come from the graft donor. The CDR3 loop reads CASSKSDASGKNIQYF. The CDR3 DNA follows: TGTGCCAGCAGCAAAAGTGATGCGTCTGGGAAAAACATTCAGTACTTC.